This record covers a single TCR beta chain. The data belong to a study of blood T cell repertoires in COVID-19. Produced via immunoSEQ multiplex PCR; TCRdb's table is partial and in-frame only. The data contain about 150,000 clones, just under 85% of them seen just once; the ten biggest clones take up 25% to 30%. Unmatched junction bases numbered 8, after V lost 3 bases and J lost 5 bases. The CDR3 runs to 16 residues. Germline V gene lookup returns CDR1 SGHRS and CDR2 YFSETQ. The sequenced material came from peripheral blood. The rearrangement uses TRBV5-1 and TRBJ2-5, with 12 bases that match TRBD2. This clonotype was sampled from an older woman with acute or convalescent COVID-19. The CDR3 loop reads CASSYLTSGGWETQYF. In DNA form, the CDR3 reads TGCGCCAGCAGCTATCTGACTAGCGGGGGATGGGAGACCCAGTACTTC.